This T cell receptor beta chain was identified in a study of CD8+CD57+ T cells in acquired aplastic anemia. Study as a whole: Mean yield of DNA from sorted CD4+ and CD8+ cells was approximately 3 ug.

Previously, flow cytometry had revealed CD8+CD57+ cell expansion in the patients chosen for sequencing. Genomic DNA provided the template from which TCR beta VDJ and CDR3 profiles were obtained. TCRdb reprocessed the reads via MiXCR and lists one record per CDR3 protein. The sample yields some 170,000 distinct CDR3 sequences, around 60% seen once. This clonotype was counted only a few times. CDR1 and CDR2 (germline): LNHDA, SQIVND (reference sequence). This CDR3 has 14 amino acids. V was clipped by 6 bases and J by 0 bases; unmatched bases: 4. The sequenced sample was sorted CD4+, CD8+, or CD8+CD57+ T cells (not recorded which) from PBMCs. The chain has TRBV19 and TRBJ1-2; 7 bases match TRBD1. The clonotype originates from a human donor with aplastic anemia. CDR3 loop: CASSPTGTNYGYTF. CDR3 coding DNA: TGTGCCAGTAGCCCGACAGGGACTAACTATGGCTACACCTTC.